These 28 T cell receptor beta chains were sequenced from one sample in a study of CD4 T cells in relation to SARS-CoV-2 and coronaviruses. Method: immunoSEQ multiplex PCR; TCRdb's copy keeps in-frame clones and lacks some. The repertoire holds about 26,000 clones, around 75% seen once, with around a fifth in the top ten. CD4+ T cells from unexposed donors were obtained before the COVID-19 pandemic (2011-2018). Isolation of CD4+ T cells took place after roughly nine days in culture. The antigens these receptors bind are not known. The specimen sequenced was CD4+ T cells from PBMCs, cultured in vitro. The receptor set was obtained from a human donor in good health.

The chain couples TRBV3-1 (or the pseudogene TRBV3-2) to TRBJ1-3, with a tentative D call TRBD1 (6 bases). Per the germline V gene, CDR1 is LGHDT and CDR2 is YNNKEL (reference sequence). The CDR3 extends over 14 amino acids. Trimming left V 4 bases short and J 4 bases short, with 11 bases between. The CDR3 protein is CASSLTGRGNTIYF. CDR3 sequence (DNA): TGTGCCAGCAGCCTGACAGGCCGAGGAAACACCATATATTTT.

This clone was found once. The sample has other DNA sequences that encode this CDR3 too. The CDR3 reads CSVGQNQETQYF. The DNA of the CDR3 is TGCAGCGTTGGTCAGAACCAAGAGACCCAGTACTTC. The V call is TRBV29-1, the J call TRBJ2-5, with unresolved D. Trimming pared 4 bases from V and 0 bases from J, leaving 6 bases between. The germline V gene encodes CDR1 SQVTM and CDR2 ANQGSEA. This CDR3 region has 12 residues.

This clone was counted between two and nine times. The gene calls are TRBV7-9 and TRBJ1-2; maybe TRBD1 (5 bases). The CDR3 loop spans 14 amino acids. Germline V CDR1 and CDR2: SEHNR, FQNEAQ (reference sequence). The germline V and J ends were trimmed by 5 bases and 3 bases, with 13 bases remaining between them. The CDR3 DNA reads as TGTGCCAGCAGCGCCCTTTGGGGACACTATGGCTACACCTTC. Translation gives CASSALWGHYGYTF.

This chain links TRBV6-5 with TRBJ1-2, with 7 bases lining up with TRBD1. The CDR3 has 14 residues. Germline CDR1 reads MNHEY; CDR2 reads SVGAGI. The ends lost 5 bases at V and 2 bases at J; junction bases unmatched: 5. The CDR3: CASSRQGRNYGYTF. The CDR3 nucleotides are TGTGCCAGCAGTCGACAGGGAAGGAACTATGGCTACACCTTC.

The J gene is TRBJ2-7, the V gene TRBV6-5; D call uncertain. This CDR3 has 14 amino acids. Germline lookup yields CDR1 MNHEY and CDR2 SVGAGI. Trimming took 10 bases from V and 0 from J, leaving 16 bases between them. The CDR3, as DNA: TGTGCCATCCCCCCCCCAGGAAGCTCCTACGAGCAGTACTTC. Translated, it gives CAIPPPGSSYEQYF.

This clone has a single count. The rearrangement links TRBV18 to TRBJ1-1, with D possibly being TRBD1 (6 bases). V lost 3 bases, J lost 7 bases, and 18 bases lay in between. Germline CDR1 is KGHSH and CDR2 is LQKENI. CDR3 length: 15 residues. CDR3 DNA: TGTGCCAGCTCACCTGGACAGATCCTAGGGGGTGAAGCTTTCTTT. Residues: CASSPGQILGGEAFF.

The chain combines TRBV11-2 with TRBJ2-7, with TRBD2 matching over 9 bases. Germline V lookup: CDR1 SGHAT, CDR2 FQNNGV. This CDR3 spans 17 amino acids. Germline trimming cut 1 base from V and 0 bases from J; bases unmatched to any gene: 7. The CDR3 coding sequence is TGTGCCAGCAGCTTAGGAGGGACTAGCATCCCCTCCTACGAGCAGTACTTC. Its translation is CASSLGGTSIPSYEQYF. The variable domain in full, with the rest retrieved from reference TRBV11-2 and TRBJ2-7, is EAGVAQSPRYKIIEKRQSVAFWCNPISGHATLYWYQQILGQGPKLLIQFQNNGVVDDSQLPKDRFSAERLKGVDSTLKIQPAKLEDSAVYLCASSLGGTSIPSYEQYFGPGTRLTVT.

The rearrangement joins TRBV28 to TRBJ2-1; D is possibly TRBD2 (6 bases). V shed 6 bases and J shed 3 bases, with 15 bases lying between them. The CDR3 runs 15 residues. Germline-derived CDR1 and CDR2 are MDHEN and SYDVKM. The CDR3 DNA reads as TGTGCCAGCAGCCGGGCTAGCGTCATCTACAATGAGCAGTTCTTC. Protein product: CASSRASVIYNEQFF.

The chain joins TRBV4-1 to TRBJ1-2; D is unclear. This CDR3 region has 15 residues. The germline V gene has CDR1 MGHRA and CDR2 YSYEKL. Trimming shortened V by 3 bases and J by 4 bases, and 15 bases separated the two germline ends. The chain's CDR3 is CASSHPPARTYGYTF. The CDR3 nucleotides read TGCGCCAGCAGCCACCCCCCCGCGAGGACCTATGGCTACACCTTC.

J is TRBJ2-1 and V is TRBV7-2; 7 bases align to TRBD1. CDR1 is SGHTA, CDR2 FQGNSA, per germline. The CDR3 is 16 amino acids. V was clipped by 0 bases and J by 2 bases; unmatched bases: 4. For the CDR3, the DNA is TGTGCCAGCAGCTTAGCGGACAGGCTACCCTACAATGAGCAGTTCTTC. Encoded protein: CASSLADRLPYNEQFF.

This sequence joins TRBV4-3 and TRBJ1-2, with 7 nucleotides matching TRBD1. CDR1 is LGHNA, CDR2 YSLEER, per germline. The V segment lost 1 base and the J segment 8 bases; nucleotides outside the gene matches: 16. CDR3 length: 17 residues. The CDR3 nucleotides are TGCGCCAGCAGCCAAGGGGGCCTAGGGGGCAGTCGAAAGGGCTACACCTTC. It is translated as CASSQGGLGGSRKGYTF.

V usage is TRBV4-3 and J usage is TRBJ2-6; D uncertain. V lost 0 bases and J 4 bases, leaving 10 bases between the germline ends. Germline V gene data show CDR1 as LGHNA and CDR2 as YSLEER. The CDR3 is made up of 16 amino acids. The CDR3 DNA reads as TGCGCCAGCAGCCAAGACTTGGGGTCAGGGGCCAACGTCCTGACTTTC. Protein product: CASSQDLGSGANVLTF.

The V and J genes are TRBV29-1 and TRBJ1-4; tentative D call: TRBD1 (5 bases). V gave up 6 bases and J gave up 3 bases, with 11 bases separating them. The CDR3 consists of 13 residues. Germline V gene lookup returns CDR1 SQVTM and CDR2 ANQGSEA. CDR3 sequence reads: CSVAEGSNEKLFF. CDR3 in DNA: TGCAGCGTCGCAGAGGGGTCTAATGAAAAACTGTTTTTT.

V is TRBV19 and J is TRBJ1-2; D call uncertain. The CDR3 spans 13 residues. V was shortened by 3 bases and J by 8 bases, with 13 bases between the two germline ends. Germline V gene lookup returns CDR1 LNHDA and CDR2 SQIVND (reference sequence). The CDR3 sequence is CASSIFRADGYTF. DNA of the CDR3: TGTGCCAGTAGTATTTTTAGGGCGGACGGCTACACCTTC.

This clone was observed once. The J gene is TRBJ1-2, the V gene TRBV25-1, with 7 positions matching TRBD1. The CDR3 covers 17 residues. Germline values: CDR1 MGHDK, CDR2 SYGVNS. The V gene end was trimmed by 1 base and the J gene end by 5 bases; junction bases not matched to a gene: 13. The CDR3 is CASSELQGIRVRYGYTF. The CDR3 bases are TGTGCCAGCAGTGAATTACAGGGGATTAGAGTTAGGTATGGCTACACCTTC.

The V gene is TRBV10-3, the J gene TRBJ2-7; 8 positions match TRBD2. Trimming took 0 bases from V and 1 from J; bases not matched to a gene: 5. CDR1 ENHRY and CDR2 SYGVKD come from the germline V gene. There are 16 residues in the CDR3. Here the CDR3 DNA reads TGTGCCATCAGTGAGTCGAATCGGGGGGGGTCCTACGAGCAGTACTTC. Translating it yields CAISESNRGGSYEQYF.

V and J are TRBV11-2 and TRBJ2-6; D is unclear. This CDR3 contains 17 residues. CDR1 and CDR2 (germline): SGHAT, FQNNGV. Trimming cost V 2 bases and J 0 bases, with 11 bases left between them. CDR3: CASSLSVPYSGANVLTF. CDR3 sequence (DNA): TGTGCCAGCAGCTTATCGGTCCCTTACTCTGGGGCCAACGTCCTGACTTTC.

This clone was recorded only once. This rearrangement joins TRBV5-1 to TRBJ2-1, with 7 bases aligning to TRBD2. The CDR3 length is 16 residues. V trimming: 3 bases; J trimming: 2 bases; junction bases outside the gene matches: 8. The germline gives CDR1 SGHRS, CDR2 YFSETQ. The CDR3 sequence: CASSCLAGAAYNEQFF. CDR3 nucleotide sequence: TGCGCCAGCAGCTGCCTGGCGGGAGCGGCCTACAATGAGCAGTTCTTC.

There are a few counts of this clone. The gene calls are TRBV5-6 and TRBJ1-6; weak D call: TRBD1 (5 bases). Looked up from germline, CDR1 is SGHDT and CDR2 is YYEEEE. V was shortened by 4 bases and J by 0 bases, with 11 bases between the two germline ends. CDR3 length: 16 residues. The DNA of the CDR3 is TGTGCCAGCAGCCCCGGGACGAGCTCCTATAATTCACCCCTCCACTTT. Its translation: CASSPGTSSYNSPLHF.

This CDR3 is CASSQDRNMKQETQYF. CDR3 sequence (DNA): TGTGCCAGCAGCCAAGATCGGAACATGAAGCAAGAGACCCAGTACTTC. This chain connects TRBV3-1 (or the pseudogene TRBV3-2) to TRBJ2-5, with unresolved D. Trimming stripped 0 bases from V and 2 bases from J, with 13 bases between. Germline V lookup: CDR1 LGHDT, CDR2 YNNKEL (reference sequence). The CDR3 runs 16 residues.

The chain combines TRBV29-1 with TRBJ2-5, with D possibly TRBD2 on 5 matching bases. Germline V gives CDR1 SQVTM, CDR2 ANQGSEA. The length of the CDR3 is 13 residues. The CDR3 DNA follows: TGCAGTTCGTCTAGCCTGGGCGTCGGGACCCAGTACTTC. It translates to CSSSSLGVGTQYF.

The chain employs TRBV10-3 and TRBJ1-1; maybe TRBD1 (6 bases). The CDR3 runs to 13 residues. Per the germline V gene, CDR1 is ENHRY and CDR2 is SYGVKD. With 9 bases removed from V and 1 base from J, the gap between germline ends came to 12 bases. The chain's CDR3 is CAMAGTPNTEAFF. DNA for the CDR3: TGTGCCATGGCCGGGACACCGAACACTGAAGCTTTCTTT.

The chain uses TRBV5-4 and TRBJ2-7; D call uncertain. Looked up from germline, CDR1 is SGHNT and CDR2 is YYREEE (reference sequence). The CDR3 spans 15 residues. The V end lost 0 bases, the J end lost 2 bases, and 12 bases lay between the germline ends. CDR3 DNA sequence: TGTGCCAGCAGCTTGGGCGTAACCCAAGCCTACGAGCAGTACTTC. Amino acids: CASSLGVTQAYEQYF.

The rearrangement uses TRBV19 and TRBJ1-2, with no clear D. The CDR3 has 13 amino acids. Germline assignment: CDR1 LNHDA and CDR2 SQIVND (reference sequence). V was shortened by 3 bases and J by 8 bases, with 13 bases between the two germline ends. The CDR3 loop is CASSINLERGYTF. CDR3 sequence (DNA): TGTGCCAGTAGTATTAACCTCGAGCGAGGCTACACCTTC.

The CDR3 nucleotides are TGCAGCCCTGTACTTCTCGGGACTGCTAGCACAGATACGCAGTATTTT. Its protein product is CSPVLLGTASTDTQYF. The chain employs TRBV29-1 and TRBJ2-3; possible D gene TRBD2, 6 bases. The CDR3 has 16 residues. CDR1 is SQVTM and CDR2 is ANQGSEA in the germline V gene. V lost 8 bases, J lost 0 bases, and 21 bases lay in between.

V and J are TRBV5-1 and TRBJ2-3; 11 bases are shared with TRBD2. Germline V gene sequence: CDR1 SGHRS, CDR2 YFSETQ. The CDR3 runs 16 residues. After removal of 2 bases from V and 5 bases from J, the junction contained 7 bases not matched to a gene. The chain's CDR3 is CASSLLAGVVRDTQYF. CDR3 DNA sequence: TGCGCCAGCAGCTTACTAGCGGGAGTTGTACGAGATACGCAGTATTTT.

CDR3 region: CASSLAGHYGYTF. The DNA of the CDR3 is TGTGCCAGTAGTTTAGCAGGACACTATGGCTACACCTTC. V gene TRBV19 combines with J gene TRBJ1-2; D gene unclear. V lost 5 bases and J 3 bases, leaving 10 bases between the germline ends. The CDR3 loop spans 13 amino acids. Per germline, CDR1 LNHDA and CDR2 SQIVND (reference sequence).

The chain is built from TRBV3-1 (or the pseudogene TRBV3-2) and TRBJ1-2; D may be TRBD1 (5 bases). Trimming shortened V by 4 bases and J by 5 bases, and 20 bases separated the two germline ends. The CDR3 consists of 16 residues. Germline lookup yields CDR1 LGHDT and CDR2 YNNKEL (reference sequence). In DNA form, the CDR3 reads TGTGCCAGCAGCCTGTCAATCACTTCAGGGAAATATGGCTACACCTTC. It specifies CASSLSITSGKYGYTF.